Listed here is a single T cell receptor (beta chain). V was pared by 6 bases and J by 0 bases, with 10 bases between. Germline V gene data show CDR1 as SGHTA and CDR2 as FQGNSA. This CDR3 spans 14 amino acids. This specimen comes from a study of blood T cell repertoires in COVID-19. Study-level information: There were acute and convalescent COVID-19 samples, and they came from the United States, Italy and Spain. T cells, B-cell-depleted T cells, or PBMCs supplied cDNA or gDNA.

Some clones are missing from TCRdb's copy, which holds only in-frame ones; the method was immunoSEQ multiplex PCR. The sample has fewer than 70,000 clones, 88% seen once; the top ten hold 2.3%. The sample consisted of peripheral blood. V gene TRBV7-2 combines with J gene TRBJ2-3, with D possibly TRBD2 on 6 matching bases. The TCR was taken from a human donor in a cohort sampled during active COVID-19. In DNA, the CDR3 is TGTGCCAGCAGACCCGGGAGAAGCACAGATACGCAGTATTTT. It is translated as CASRPGRSTDTQYF.